These T cell receptor beta chains were read from a single sample in a study of neoadjuvant anti-PD-1 for oral cavity cancer. Assay used: immunoSEQ multiplex PCR; TCRdb lists only in-frame clones, some missing. Counted here are 14,000 or so clones, 60% to 70% occurring once; the ten biggest clones make up around 2.1%. The sample consisted of PBMCs, taken before nivolumab (anti-PD-1) treatment. These receptors all stem from a person aged 35 to 85 with oral cavity squamous cell carcinoma. Each CDR3 is given without its conserved first and last residue.

TRBJ1-1 TRBV5-1 ASSLAVGGRDTEAF
TRBJ2-7 TRBV5-4 ASSLVGRLSYEQY
TRBJ2-3 TRBV6-6 ASSLGTGTRTDTQY
TRBJ1-2 TRBV29-1 SVDQGTNYGYT
TRBJ2-1 TRBV7-9 ASSPTSGGDNEQF
TRBJ1-1 TRBV5-1 ASSLQGMRTEAF
TRBJ1-4 TRBV5-5 ASSLTENEKLF
TRBJ2-5 TRBV7-6 ASSLSPQETQY
TRBJ2-2 TRBV7-8 ASSLGDPAGELF
TRBJ1-4 TRBV15 ATSRIWDRGVVREKLF
TRBJ2-7 TRBV28 ASCSLAGVYEQY
TRBJ2-1 TRBV14 ASSQSSGANNEQF
TRBJ2-1 TRBV27 ASSRAPHGASYNEQF
TRBJ2-1 TRBV2 ATQGGGHEQF
TRBJ1-2 TRBV9 ASSVEGRNYGYT
TRBJ1-1 TRBV6-5 ASFPTGWNTEAF
TRBJ2-2 TRBV9 ASLPGLAGVFSGELF
TRBJ2-7 TRBV6-5 ASSYSADSYEQY
TRBJ1-2 TRBV5-1 ASSLDGQGNHGYT
TRBJ2-1 TRBV5-1 ASSFSSVTYNEQF
TRBJ2-4 TRBV6-1 ASSDNLGGAGNIQY
TRBJ2-3 TRBV5-1 ASNAGGPRTDTQY
TRBJ1-1 TRBV12-5 ASGLGTGTEAF
TRBJ2-5 TRBV18 ASSPRTTGAGSGGGETQY
TRBJ2-7 TRBV14 ASSPGGYEQY
TRBJ1-1 TRBV5-6 ASSSLRGMNTEAF
TRBJ2-7 TRBV7-2 ASSLNRVNYEQY
TRBJ1-1 TRBV18 ASSPGTGVAF
TRBJ1-1 TRBV6-5 ASRGAGGRAF
TRBJ2-6 TRBV19 ASNNRGAGANVLT
TRBJ1-5 TRBV28 ASSGWNQPQH
TRBJ2-7 TRBV5-1 ASSYLLESSSEQY
TRBJ2-4 TRBV7-2 ASSRRTGQNIQY
TRBJ2-7 TRBV10-1 ASSDHGTSYEQY
TRBJ1-6 TRBV7-2 ASSLVGSSYNSPLH
TRBJ2-7 TRBV19 ASSIPGGASGSEQY
TRBJ2-2 TRBV29-1 SVAGQGAVGELF
TRBJ1-5 TRBV6-1 ASSGRDRRDQPQH
TRBJ2-6 TRBV7-2 ASTFGGRGNYGANVLT
TRBJ1-2 TRBV4-1 ASSADRVNYGYT
TRBJ1-5 TRBV18 ASSPRQGRRNQPQH
TRBJ2-1 TRBV7-9 ASSPNVGGNEQF
TRBJ2-1 TRBV5-1 ASSRDSNNEQF
TRBJ2-1 TRBV5-1 ASSSELASLNEQF